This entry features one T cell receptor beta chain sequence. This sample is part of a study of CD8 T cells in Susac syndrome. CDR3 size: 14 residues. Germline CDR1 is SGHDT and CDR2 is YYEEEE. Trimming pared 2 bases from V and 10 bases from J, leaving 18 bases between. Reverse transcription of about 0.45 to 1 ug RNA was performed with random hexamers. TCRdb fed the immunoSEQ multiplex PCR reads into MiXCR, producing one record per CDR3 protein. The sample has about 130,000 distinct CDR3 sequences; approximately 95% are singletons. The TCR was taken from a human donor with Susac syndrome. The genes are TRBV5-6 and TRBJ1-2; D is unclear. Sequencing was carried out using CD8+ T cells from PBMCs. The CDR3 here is CASSFNGPPVDYTF. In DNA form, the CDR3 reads TGTGCCAGCAGCTTTAATGGGCCCCCGGTTGACTACACCTTC.